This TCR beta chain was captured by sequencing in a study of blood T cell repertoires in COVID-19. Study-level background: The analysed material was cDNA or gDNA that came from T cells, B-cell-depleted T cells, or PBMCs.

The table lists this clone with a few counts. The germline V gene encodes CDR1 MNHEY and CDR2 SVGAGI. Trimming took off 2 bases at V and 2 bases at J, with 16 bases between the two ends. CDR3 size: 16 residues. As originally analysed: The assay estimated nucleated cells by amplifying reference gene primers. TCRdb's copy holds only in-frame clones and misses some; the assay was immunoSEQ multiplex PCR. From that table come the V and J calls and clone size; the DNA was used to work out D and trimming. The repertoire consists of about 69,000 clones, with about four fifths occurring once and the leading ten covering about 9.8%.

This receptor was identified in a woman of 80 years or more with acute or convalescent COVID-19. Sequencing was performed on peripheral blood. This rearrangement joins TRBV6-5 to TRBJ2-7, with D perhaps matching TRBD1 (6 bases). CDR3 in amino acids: CASSYQGQFLTYEQYF. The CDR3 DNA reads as TGTGCCAGCAGTTACCAAGGACAGTTCTTGACCTACGAGCAGTACTTC.